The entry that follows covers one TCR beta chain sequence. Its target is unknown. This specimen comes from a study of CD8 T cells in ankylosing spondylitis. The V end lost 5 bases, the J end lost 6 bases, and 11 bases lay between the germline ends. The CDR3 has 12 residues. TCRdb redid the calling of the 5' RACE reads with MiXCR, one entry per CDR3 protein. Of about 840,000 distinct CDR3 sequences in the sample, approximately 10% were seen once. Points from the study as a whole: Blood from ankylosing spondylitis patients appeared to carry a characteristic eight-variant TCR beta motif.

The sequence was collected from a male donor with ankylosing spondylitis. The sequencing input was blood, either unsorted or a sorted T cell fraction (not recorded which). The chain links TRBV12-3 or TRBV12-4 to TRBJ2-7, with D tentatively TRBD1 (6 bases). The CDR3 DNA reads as TGTGCCAGCAGTACCAGGGGCCGCGAGCAGTACTTC. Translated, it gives CASSTRGREQYF.